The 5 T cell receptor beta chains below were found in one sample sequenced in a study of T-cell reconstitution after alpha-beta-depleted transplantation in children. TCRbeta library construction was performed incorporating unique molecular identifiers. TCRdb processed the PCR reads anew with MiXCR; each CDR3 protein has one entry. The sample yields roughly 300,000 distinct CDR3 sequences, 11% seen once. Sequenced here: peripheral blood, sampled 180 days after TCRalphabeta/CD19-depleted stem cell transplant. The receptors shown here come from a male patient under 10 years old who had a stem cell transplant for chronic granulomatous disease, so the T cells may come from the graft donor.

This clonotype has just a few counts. The chain's CDR3 is CASSLWGAQETQYF. CDR3 DNA: TGTGCCAGCAGCTTATGGGGCGCCCAAGAGACCCAGTACTTC. The chain carries TRBV7-2 and TRBJ2-5; TRBD1 is a possible D gene (5 bases). In germline, CDR1 is SGHTA, CDR2 FQGNSA. Trimming took 2 bases from V and 1 from J, leaving 8 bases between them. This CDR3 spans 14 amino acids.

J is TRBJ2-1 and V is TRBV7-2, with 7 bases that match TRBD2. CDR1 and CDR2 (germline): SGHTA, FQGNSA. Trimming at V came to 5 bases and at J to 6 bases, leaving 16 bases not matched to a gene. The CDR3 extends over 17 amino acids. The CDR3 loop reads CASSPHLGLGISNEQFF. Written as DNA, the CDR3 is TGTGCCAGCAGCCCCCATCTCGGACTAGGCATCAGCAATGAGCAGTTCTTC.

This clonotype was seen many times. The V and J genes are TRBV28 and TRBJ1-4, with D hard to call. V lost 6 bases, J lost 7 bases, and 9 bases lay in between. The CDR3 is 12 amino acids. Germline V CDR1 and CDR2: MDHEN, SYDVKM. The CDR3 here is CASSPLSEKLFF. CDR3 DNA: TGTGCCAGCAGCCCACTGAGTGAAAAACTGTTTTTT.

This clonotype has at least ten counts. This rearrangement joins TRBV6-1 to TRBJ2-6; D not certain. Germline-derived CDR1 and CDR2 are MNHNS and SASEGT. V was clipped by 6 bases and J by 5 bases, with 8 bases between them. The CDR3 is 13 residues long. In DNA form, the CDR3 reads TGTGCCAGCAGCCCACTCCGGGCCAACGTCCTGACTTTC. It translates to CASSPLRANVLTF.

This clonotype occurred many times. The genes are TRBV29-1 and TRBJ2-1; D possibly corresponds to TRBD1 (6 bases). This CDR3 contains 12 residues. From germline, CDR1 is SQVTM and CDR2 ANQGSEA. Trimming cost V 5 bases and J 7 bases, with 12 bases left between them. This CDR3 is CSVRKGVNEQFF. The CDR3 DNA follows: TGCAGCGTTCGGAAGGGGGTGAATGAGCAGTTCTTC.